The 8 T cell receptor beta chains given below trace back to one sample, sequenced in a study of lymphopenia after photon versus proton radiotherapy (dated by TCRdb to about 2019). Libraries were prepared through the immunoSEQ multiplex PCR assay. The source is immuneACCESS, and TCRdb retained only in-frame sequences with V and J called. Part of the clones is not carried over; for the studies checked, unresolved V genes explain less than half of this, and the remainder is unexplained. The sample yields tens of thousands of clones; about 86% were counted once. The leading ten clones occupy approximately 1.3% of the sample. The sequencing used peripheral blood, collected from a patient treated with proton-based radiotherapy. The source is a man in his 60s with pancreatic cancer.

The chain couples TRBV7-2 to TRBJ2-7; 9 bases agree with TRBD2. Germline CDR1 reads SGHTA; CDR2 reads FQGNSA. Germline trimming cut 3 bases from V and 2 bases from J; bases unmatched to any gene: 5. The CDR3 is made up of 15 amino acids. The CDR3 sequence is CASSLGLAGPYEQYF. The CDR3 DNA reads TGTGCCAGCAGCTTGGGCCTAGCGGGACCCTACGAGCAGTACTTC.

The rearrangement uses TRBV11-2 and TRBJ2-7, with D tentatively TRBD1 (6 bases). The germline V gene encodes CDR1 SGHAT and CDR2 FQNNGV. The CDR3 length is 13 residues. V lost 5 bases and J lost 4, with 12 bases in between. The CDR3 DNA reads as TGTGCCAGCAGCCACATACAGGGTTACGAGCAGTACTTC. This encodes CASSHIQGYEQYF. Together with reference TRBV11-2 and TRBJ2-7, the CDR3 gives the full variable domain: EAGVAQSPRYKIIEKRQSVAFWCNPISGHATLYWYQQILGQGPKLLIQFQNNGVVDDSQLPKDRFSAERLKGVDSTLKIQPAKLEDSAVYLCASSHIQGYEQYFGPGTRLTVT.

CDR3 bases: TGTGCCAGCAGCCTTTCTCGGGGAGGCTCCTATAATTCACCCCTCCACTTT. Translating it yields CASSLSRGGSYNSPLHF. This rearrangement joins TRBV13 to TRBJ1-6; D uncertain. Deletions cut 5 bases from V and 0 bases from J, with 14 bases between. CDR3 length: 17 amino acids. CDR1 is PRHDT, CDR2 FYEKMQ, per germline (reference sequence).

The J gene is TRBJ1-1, the V gene TRBV5-1; 8 nucleotides align to TRBD1. Trimming cost V 5 bases and J 3 bases; bases outside gene matches: 9. The CDR3 has 15 residues. Germline loops: CDR1 SGHRS, CDR2 YFSETQ. DNA of the CDR3: TGCGCCAGCAGAGCTACTCCGGGACAGGACACTGAAGCTTTCTTT. Its translation is CASRATPGQDTEAFF. Based on the CDR3 plus reference TRBV5-1 and TRBJ1-1, the full variable domain is KAGVTQTPRYLIKTRGQQVTLSCSPISGHRSVSWYQQTPGQGLQFLFEYFSETQRNKGNFPGRFSGRQFSNSRSEMNVSTLELGDSALYLCASRATPGQDTEAFFGQGTRLTVV.

The genes are TRBV2 and TRBJ2-5; D could derive from TRBD1 or TRBD2 (5 bases each). V was cut by 4 bases and J by 2 bases, with 14 bases left in between. CDR3 length: 15 amino acids. Germline values: CDR1 SNHLY, CDR2 FYNNEI. CDR3 protein: CASSGPGAAQETQYF. The CDR3 bases are TGTGCCAGCAGTGGCCCCGGGGCGGCACAAGAGACCCAGTACTTC. Full variable domain (rest looked up from reference TRBV2 and TRBJ2-5): EPEVTQTPSHQVTQMGQEVILRCVPISNHLYFYWYRQILGQKVEFLVSFYNNEISEKSEIFDDQFSVERPDGSNFTLKIRSTKLEDSAMYFCASSGPGAAQETQYFGPGTRLLVL.

The J gene is TRBJ2-7, the V gene TRBV11-3; D might be TRBD1 (5 bases). The CDR3 is made up of 15 amino acids. CDR1 SGHNT and CDR2 YENEEA come from the germline V gene. The V end was cut by 4 bases, the J end by 2 bases, with 15 bases between. The CDR3 spells CASSSRDTSTYEQYF. CDR3 nucleotides: TGTGCCAGCAGCTCCAGGGATACCTCTACCTACGAGCAGTACTTC.

The V gene is TRBV27, the J gene TRBJ1-1, with 8 nucleotides matching TRBD1. V trimming: 0 bases; J trimming: 3 bases; junction bases outside the gene matches: 3. The V gene's germline CDR1 is MNHEY and CDR2 SMNVEV (reference sequence). The CDR3 is 15 amino acids. In DNA, the CDR3 is TGTGCCAGCAGTTTATCCCCGACAGGGGACACTGAAGCTTTCTTT. Encoded protein: CASSLSPTGDTEAFF.

The gene calls are TRBV28 and TRBJ1-1; D call uncertain. The CDR3 runs to 14 residues. The germline CDR1 and CDR2 sequences are MDHEN and SYDVKM. V lost 5 bases, J lost 0 bases, and 10 bases lay in between. CDR3 region: CASSPQTVNTEAFF. CDR3 DNA: TGTGCCAGCAGTCCCCAGACCGTGAACACTGAAGCTTTCTTT.